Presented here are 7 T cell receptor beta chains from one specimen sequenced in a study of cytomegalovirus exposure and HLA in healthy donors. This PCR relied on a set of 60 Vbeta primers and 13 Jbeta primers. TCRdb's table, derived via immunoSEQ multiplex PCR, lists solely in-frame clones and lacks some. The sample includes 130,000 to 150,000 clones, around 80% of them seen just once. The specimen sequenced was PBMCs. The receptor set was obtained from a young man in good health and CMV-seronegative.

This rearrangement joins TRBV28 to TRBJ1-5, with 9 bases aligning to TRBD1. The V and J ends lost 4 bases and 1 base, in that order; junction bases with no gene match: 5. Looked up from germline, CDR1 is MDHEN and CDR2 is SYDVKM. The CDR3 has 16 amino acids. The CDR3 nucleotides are TGTGCCAGCAGTTCTATCGGGACAGGGAGCAATCAGCCCCAGCATTTT. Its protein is CASSSIGTGSNQPQHF.

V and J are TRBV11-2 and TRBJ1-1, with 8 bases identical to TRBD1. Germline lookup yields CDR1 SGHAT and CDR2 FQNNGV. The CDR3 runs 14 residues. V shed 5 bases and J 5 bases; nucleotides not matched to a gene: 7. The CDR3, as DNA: TGTGCCAGCAGCCCAGGGACAGGATGGACTGAAGCTTTCTTT. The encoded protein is CASSPGTGWTEAFF.

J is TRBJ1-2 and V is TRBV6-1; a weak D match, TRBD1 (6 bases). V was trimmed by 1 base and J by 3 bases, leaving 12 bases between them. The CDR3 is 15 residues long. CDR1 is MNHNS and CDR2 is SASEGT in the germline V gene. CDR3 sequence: CASSEVQGRYYGYTF. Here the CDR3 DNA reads TGTGCCAGCAGTGAAGTACAGGGCCGATACTATGGCTACACCTTC.

CDR3 DNA sequence: TGCGCCAGCAGCCAAGCAGGGGGCGAAACTACCTACGAGCAGTACTTC. Protein: CASSQAGGETTYEQYF. The chain recombines TRBV4-1 with TRBJ2-7; TRBD1 agrees at 8 bases. The CDR3 length is 16 residues. Germline CDR1 reads MGHRA; CDR2 reads YSYEKL. Losses at the gene ends were 1 base for V and 2 bases for J; bases not matched to a gene: 7.

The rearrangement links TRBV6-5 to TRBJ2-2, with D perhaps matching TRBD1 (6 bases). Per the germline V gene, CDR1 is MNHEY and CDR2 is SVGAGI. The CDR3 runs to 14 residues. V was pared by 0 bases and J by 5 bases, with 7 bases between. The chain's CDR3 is CASSYSRGTGELFF. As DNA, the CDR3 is TGTGCCAGCAGTTACTCGAGGGGGACCGGGGAGCTGTTTTTT.

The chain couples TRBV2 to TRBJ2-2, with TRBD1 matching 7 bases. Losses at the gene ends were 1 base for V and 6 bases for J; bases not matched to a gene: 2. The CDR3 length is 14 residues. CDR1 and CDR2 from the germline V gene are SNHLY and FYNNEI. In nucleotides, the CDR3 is TGTGCCAGCAGTGAAGAGGGGACAGCCGGGGAGCTGTTTTTT. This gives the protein CASSEEGTAGELFF.

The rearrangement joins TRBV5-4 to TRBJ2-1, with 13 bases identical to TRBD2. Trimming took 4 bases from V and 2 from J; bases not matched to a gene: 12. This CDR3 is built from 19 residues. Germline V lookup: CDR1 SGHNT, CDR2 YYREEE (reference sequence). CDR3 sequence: CASSKEGLAGFAPYNEQFF. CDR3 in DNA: TGTGCCAGCAGCAAAGAGGGACTAGCGGGATTTGCACCCTACAATGAGCAGTTCTTC.